The 3 T cell receptor beta chains below were found in one sample sequenced in a study of T cell repertoires in cytomegalovirus infection. What these receptors recognize is not known. Each CDR3 protein is one row after TCRdb ran MiXCR on the reads. This table holds about 55,000 distinct CDR3 sequences, about 18% found once. The specimen was CD8+ T cells from cultured PBMCs, collected from culture after CMV antigen stimulation. These receptors all come from a human donor in good health (CMV status not recorded). Some clones in this sample may be carry-over from other donors' samples.

This clonotype showed up just a few times. The chain employs TRBV7-9 and TRBJ2-2, with a weak D call TRBD1 (6 bases). Trimming shortened V by 5 bases and J by 0 bases, and 13 bases separated the two germline ends. The length of the CDR3 is 16 residues. From germline, CDR1 is SEHNR and CDR2 FQNEAQ (reference sequence). CDR3 residues: CASSRTEAANTGELFF. As DNA, the CDR3 is TGTGCCAGCAGCCGGACAGAGGCTGCGAACACCGGGGAGCTGTTTTTT.

In this sample, this clonotype turned up a few times. The V gene is TRBV7-8, the J gene TRBJ2-1; D possibly corresponds to TRBD2 (6 bases). The V end lost 5 bases, the J end lost 3 bases, and 11 bases lay between the germline ends. This CDR3 contains 14 residues. Germline V CDR1 and CDR2: SGHVS, FQNEAQ. CDR3 residues: CASSPRTIYNEQFF. CDR3 in DNA: TGTGCCAGCAGCCCGAGGACTATCTACAATGAGCAGTTCTTC.

This clonotype was found a few times. The chain joins TRBV4-2 to TRBJ2-7; no firm D call. V lost 2 bases and J lost 3, with 11 bases in between. The CDR3 is 14 amino acids. Germline assignment: CDR1 LGHNA and CDR2 YNFKEQ. Here the CDR3 DNA reads TGTGCCAGCAGCCAATTGGACGGAAACTACGAGCAGTACTTC. Translated, it gives CASSQLDGNYEQYF.